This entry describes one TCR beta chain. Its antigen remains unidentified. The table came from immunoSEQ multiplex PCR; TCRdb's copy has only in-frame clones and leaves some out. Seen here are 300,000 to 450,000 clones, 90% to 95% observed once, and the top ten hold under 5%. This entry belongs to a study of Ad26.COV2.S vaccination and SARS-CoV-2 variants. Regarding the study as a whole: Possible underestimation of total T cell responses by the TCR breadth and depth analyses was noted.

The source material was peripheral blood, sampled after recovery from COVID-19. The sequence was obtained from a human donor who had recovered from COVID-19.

The CDR3 nucleotides are TGCAGCGTGGGGAGGGGGTCTAGCACAGATACGCAGTATTTT. Its translation is CSVGRGSSTDTQYF. The chain links TRBV29-1 to TRBJ2-3; tentative D call: TRBD2 (7 bases). The germline CDR1 and CDR2 sequences are SQVTM and ANQGSEA. Between the trimmed V and J ends, which lost 6 bases and 0 bases, there was a span of 13 bases. CDR3 length: 14 residues.